These 29 T cell receptor beta chains share one sample of origin, sequenced in a study of T cells in localized non-small cell lung cancer. Here immunoSEQ multiplex PCR was the method, and the copy in TCRdb shows in-frame clones only, minus some. The sample has fewer than 25,000 clones; 86% are singletons. Sequenced material: peripheral blood, taken before any cancer treatment. These receptors all stem from a male donor older than 55 with stage II squamous cell lung carcinoma.

As concerns this clone: The same CDR3 arises from other DNA sequences in this sample as well. The chain has TRBV27 and TRBJ1-2, with 7 bases aligning to TRBD1. CDR3 length: 13 amino acids. CDR1 is MNHEY and CDR2 is SMNVEV in the germline V gene (reference sequence). V was pared by 3 bases and J by 7 bases, with 5 bases of the junction left unmatched. The CDR3 DNA follows: TGTGCCAGCAGTTTCAGACAGGGTGGTGGCTACACCTTC. Encoded protein: CASSFRQGGGYTF.

This clone came up a few times. This chain uses TRBV19 with TRBJ1-2; D perhaps matches TRBD1 (5 bases). Germline V gene data show CDR1 as LNHDA and CDR2 as SQIVND (reference sequence). The CDR3 consists of 14 residues. The V end was cut by 7 bases, the J end by 5 bases, with 17 bases between. The CDR3 spells CASKLGGERYGYTF. CDR3 nucleotide sequence: TGTGCCAGTAAGCTCGGGGGGGAGAGGTATGGCTACACCTTC.

The chain has TRBV5-4 and TRBJ1-3, with D uncertain. Trimming left V 1 base short and J 4 bases short, with 3 bases between. Germline CDR1 is SGHNT and CDR2 is YYREEE (reference sequence). The length of the CDR3 is 12 residues. The DNA of the CDR3 is TGTGCCAGCAGCTTGTTCGGAAACACCATATATTTT. Encoded protein: CASSLFGNTIYF.

This clone was recorded once. J is TRBJ1-4 and V is TRBV2; 8 bases fit TRBD1. Germline CDR1 and CDR2: SNHLY and FYNNEI. V shed 4 bases, J shed 8 bases, and the junction held 6 bases outside the gene matches. CDR3 length: 14 amino acids. CDR3 in amino acids: CASSGQGTVEKLFF. CDR3 DNA sequence: TGTGCCAGCAGTGGACAGGGGACGGTCGAAAAACTGTTTTTT.

The chain couples TRBV7-2 to TRBJ2-3, with 10 bases aligning to TRBD1. J was trimmed by 6 bases and V by 3 bases; bases with no gene match: 3. The CDR3 covers 14 residues. Germline V gene data show CDR1 as SGHTA and CDR2 as FQGNSA. DNA for the CDR3: TGTGCCAGCAGCTTCGACAGGGGGCGGGATACGCAGTATTTT. Translation: CASSFDRGRDTQYF.

The chain recombines TRBV5-3 with TRBJ1-1, with 9 bases matching TRBD1. TRBV5-3 carries the ORF label, with uncertain function. Trimming removed 4 bases from V and 0 bases from J; junction bases left unmatched: 16. The CDR3 runs to 19 residues. CDR3 bases: TGTGCCAGAAGCCGCGCTTCTCCTGACAGGGGGAATTTGAACACTGAAGCTTTCTTT. Protein sequence: CARSRASPDRGNLNTEAFF.

The chain has TRBV6-1 and TRBJ2-1, with 9 bases lining up with TRBD2. V lost 1 base to trimming and J lost 9 bases; unmatched junction nucleotides: 10. CDR1 and CDR2 (germline): MNHNS, SASEGT. This CDR3 contains 16 residues. The CDR3: CASSEVGSGSMGEQFF. CDR3 in DNA: TGTGCCAGCAGTGAAGTTGGTAGCGGGAGTATGGGTGAGCAGTTCTTC.

This clone has only a few counts. The rearrangement joins TRBV4-1 to TRBJ1-2; 9 bases align to TRBD1. The germline V gene has CDR1 MGHRA and CDR2 YSYEKL. Trimming took 4 bases from V and 3 from J; bases not matched to a gene: 6. This CDR3 comprises 15 residues. CDR3 sequence (DNA): TGCGCCAGCAGCCCGGGGACAGGGTGGGACTATGGCTACACCTTC. This codes for CASSPGTGWDYGYTF.

This clone has a single count. The chain uses TRBV2 and TRBJ1-2; 10 bases map to TRBD1. Per the germline V gene, CDR1 is SNHLY and CDR2 is FYNNEI. CDR3 length: 13 residues. The ends lost 7 bases at V and 8 bases at J; junction bases unmatched: 7. The chain's CDR3 is CASKTGGIGGYTF. The CDR3 nucleotides are TGTGCCAGCAAGACAGGGGGCATTGGAGGCTACACCTTC.

This chain joins TRBV28 and TRBJ1-1; D may be TRBD1 (6 bases). Germline V CDR1 and CDR2: MDHEN, SYDVKM. The CDR3 length is 14 residues. V was pared by 7 bases and J by 4 bases, with 16 bases between. The DNA of the CDR3 is TGTGCCAGCAAAAACGCGGGGGCGGGCACTGAAGCTTTCTTT. Translation: CASKNAGAGTEAFF.

The chain employs TRBV7-2 and TRBJ1-1, with D unresolved. V lost 5 bases, J lost 1 base, and 11 bases lay in between. This CDR3 is built from 14 residues. Germline V gives CDR1 SGHTA, CDR2 FQGNSA. The CDR3 DNA is TGTGCCAGCAGCCTCCAGATCGGGAACACTGAAGCTTTCTTT. Amino acid sequence: CASSLQIGNTEAFF.

The gene calls are TRBV7-8 and TRBJ2-7; 9 nucleotides match TRBD2. The germline V gene encodes CDR1 SGHVS and CDR2 FQNEAQ. The junction had 8 bases not matched to a gene; V was cut back by 6 bases and J by 2 bases. The CDR3 is 15 residues long. CDR3 bases: TGTGCCAGCAGTTCTGGGACTAGCCTCGCCTACGAGCAGTACTTC. It is translated as CASSSGTSLAYEQYF.

There are a few counts of this clone. The J gene is TRBJ1-6, the V gene TRBV11-2; D perhaps matches TRBD1 (5 bases). The V gene lost 1 base and the J gene lost 8 bases, with 12 bases spanning the gap. From germline, CDR1 is SGHAT and CDR2 FQNNGV. CDR3 length equals 15 residues. CDR3 sequence reads: CASSLGTLGDSPLHF. The CDR3 nucleotides read TGTGCCAGCAGCTTAGGGACCCTAGGGGATTCACCCCTCCACTTT.

This chain joins TRBV7-6 and TRBJ1-4; D possibly corresponds to TRBD1 (6 bases). Germline CDR1 reads SGHVS; CDR2 reads FNYEAQ. The CDR3 loop spans 15 amino acids. Trimming stripped 5 bases from V and 3 bases from J, with 13 bases between. Here the CDR3 reads CASSLRTEPNEKLFF. CDR3 nucleotides: TGTGCCAGCAGCCTAAGGACAGAACCTAATGAAAAACTGTTTTTT.

The chain recombines TRBV7-8 with TRBJ1-3; unclear D gene. Between the trimmed V and J ends, which lost 5 bases and 2 bases, there was a span of 10 bases. CDR1 and CDR2 from the germline V gene are SGHVS and FQNEAQ. The CDR3 is 14 residues long. CDR3 nucleotides: TGTGCCAGCAGCCGCCAAAATGCTGGAAACACCATATATTTT. Translating it yields CASSRQNAGNTIYF.

The chain couples TRBV7-3 to TRBJ1-1; tentatively, D is TRBD1 (5 bases). This CDR3 is 13 amino acids long. Looked up from germline, CDR1 is SGHTA and CDR2 is FQGTGA. The V and J ends lost 5 bases and 6 bases respectively, with 13 bases between them. The CDR3 region is CASSPQGFAEAFF. The CDR3 DNA reads TGTGCCAGCAGCCCTCAGGGTTTCGCTGAAGCTTTCTTT.

This clone came up once. The rearrangement uses TRBV5-6 and TRBJ2-7; D unresolved. The CDR3 is made up of 12 amino acids. In germline, CDR1 is SGHDT, CDR2 YYEEEE. V was clipped by 1 base and J by 2 bases, with 4 bases between them. The chain's CDR3 is CASSLRAYEQYF. The CDR3 nucleotides are TGTGCCAGCAGCTTGAGGGCCTACGAGCAGTACTTC.

V gene TRBV6-4 combines with J gene TRBJ1-6; the match to TRBD1 covers 7 bases. The CDR3 totals 14 residues. Trimming cost V 4 bases and J 5 bases; bases outside gene matches: 2. Germline CDR1 is MRHNA and CDR2 is SNTAGT. CDR3 protein: CASSAGTDNSPLHF. The CDR3 DNA reads TGTGCCAGCAGTGCCGGGACAGATAATTCACCCCTCCACTTT.

The rearrangement links TRBV18 to TRBJ2-7, with D perhaps matching TRBD1 (6 bases). This CDR3 is 13 amino acids long. The ends were cut back, 5 bases at V and 0 bases at J, with 8 bases in the middle. The germline CDR1 and CDR2 sequences are KGHSH and LQKENI. The CDR3 protein is CASSADSSYEQYF. The DNA for the CDR3 is TGTGCCAGCTCAGCGGACAGCTCCTACGAGCAGTACTTC.

This clone was counted a single time. This CDR3 reads CASGGGEVGTEAFF. CDR3 bases: TGTGCTAGTGGTGGGGGGGAGGTAGGGACTGAAGCTTTCTTT. This chain links TRBV12-5 with TRBJ1-1, with D possibly matching TRBD1 (5 bases). Germline V CDR1 and CDR2: LGHNT, FRNRAP. The CDR3 spans 14 residues. V dropped 5 bases and J dropped 5 bases, with 15 bases sitting between them.

This CDR3 is CASSETTGQPQHF. In nucleotides, the CDR3 is TGTGCCAGCAGTGAAACAACAGGCCAGCCCCAGCATTTT. The rearrangement links TRBV2 to TRBJ1-5; maybe TRBD1 (5 bases). In germline, CDR1 is SNHLY, CDR2 FYNNEI. The CDR3 has 13 amino acids. With 2 bases removed from V and 7 bases from J, the gap between germline ends came to 9 bases.

The chain employs TRBV7-9 and TRBJ2-4; 8 bases fit TRBD1. This CDR3 has 19 amino acids. V shed 5 bases and J 1 base; nucleotides not matched to a gene: 16. CDR1 and CDR2 (germline): SEHNR, FQNEAQ (reference sequence). Here the CDR3 reads CASSRGGTGLFGAKNIQYF. The CDR3 DNA follows: TGTGCCAGCAGCCGGGGCGGGACAGGCTTATTCGGGGCCAAAAACATTCAGTACTTC.

This clone was seen only a few times. This sequence joins TRBV28 and TRBJ2-7, with D possibly TRBD2 on 5 matching bases. This CDR3 has 14 residues. V lost 3 bases and J 6 bases, leaving 15 bases between the germline ends. CDR1 and CDR2 (germline): MDHEN, SYDVKM. In nucleotides, the CDR3 is TGTGCCAGCAGTTTGCTGTCGGGGAGAGGCGAGCAGTACTTC. It codes for CASSLLSGRGEQYF.

The chain links TRBV6-5 to TRBJ2-3; possibly TRBD1 for D (6 bases). The CDR3 sequence is 16 residues long. CDR1 MNHEY and CDR2 SVGAGI come from the germline V gene. V lost 0 bases and J lost 4, with 14 bases in between. CDR3 DNA: TGTGCCAGCAGTTACTCGAGCCAGGGGCGGGCAGATACGCAGTATTTT. This translates into CASSYSSQGRADTQYF.

The rearrangement links TRBV4-1 to TRBJ1-4; D ambiguous. The CDR3 consists of 12 residues. V lost 0 bases to trimming and J lost 7 bases, with 3 bases between them. CDR1 is MGHRA, CDR2 YSYEKL, per germline. The CDR3 region is CASSQDSEKLFF. In DNA, the CDR3 is TGCGCCAGCAGCCAAGACAGTGAAAAACTGTTTTTT.

The CDR3 is CASSHRDRGEKLFF. The CDR3, as DNA: TGTGCCAGCAGCCACCGGGACAGGGGTGAAAAACTGTTTTTT. The gene calls are TRBV7-8 and TRBJ1-4; 10 bases match TRBD1. Germline lookup yields CDR1 SGHVS and CDR2 FQNEAQ. Trimming cost V 5 bases and J 7 bases; bases outside gene matches: 4. This CDR3 comprises 14 residues.

V and J are TRBV9 and TRBJ1-2; weak D call: TRBD1 (5 bases). Germline V gene sequence: CDR1 SGDLS, CDR2 YYNGEE. Trimming cost V 4 bases and J 4 bases, with 14 bases left between them. This CDR3 comprises 14 residues. The CDR3 region is CASSQGQGPYGYTF. CDR3 sequence (DNA): TGTGCCAGCAGCCAGGGCCAGGGCCCCTATGGCTACACCTTC.

V and J are TRBV5-6 and TRBJ1-5, with D unclear. V lost 2 bases, J lost 6 bases, and 18 bases lay in between. CDR3 length: 16 residues. Germline-derived CDR1 and CDR2 are SGHDT and YYEEEE. Here the CDR3 DNA reads TGTGCCAGCAGCTTACAAATGGCTCGGTTAAGTCAGCCCCAGCATTTT. Amino acid sequence: CASSLQMARLSQPQHF.

The J gene is TRBJ1-3, the V gene TRBV10-2; unclear D gene. V was trimmed by 6 bases and J by 1 base, leaving 7 bases between them. This CDR3 has 13 residues. CDR1 WSHSY and CDR2 SAAADI come from the germline V gene. The CDR3, as DNA: TGCGCCAGCAGCTCAGGATCTGGAAACACCATATATTTT. Protein product: CASSSGSGNTIYF.